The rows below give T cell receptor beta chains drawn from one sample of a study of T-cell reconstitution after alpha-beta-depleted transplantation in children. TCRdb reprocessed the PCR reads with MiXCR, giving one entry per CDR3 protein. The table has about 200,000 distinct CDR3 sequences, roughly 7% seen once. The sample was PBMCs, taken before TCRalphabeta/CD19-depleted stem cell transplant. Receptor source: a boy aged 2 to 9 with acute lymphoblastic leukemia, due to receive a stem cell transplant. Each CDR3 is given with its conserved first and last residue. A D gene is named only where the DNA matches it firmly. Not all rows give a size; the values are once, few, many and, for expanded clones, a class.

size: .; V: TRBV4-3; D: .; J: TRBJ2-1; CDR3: CASIQDAFYNEQFF; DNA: TGCGCCAGCATCCAAGACGCTTTTTACAATGAGCAGTTCTTC
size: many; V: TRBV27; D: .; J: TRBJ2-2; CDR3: CASSLGPTGELFF; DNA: TGTGCCAGCAGTTTAGGGCCTACCGGGGAGCTGTTTTTT
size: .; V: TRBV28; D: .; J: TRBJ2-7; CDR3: CASSLLAGEQYF; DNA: TGTGCCAGCAGTCTACTAGCAGGCGAGCAGTACTTC
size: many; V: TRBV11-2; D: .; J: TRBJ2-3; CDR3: CASSLGLGRTDTQYF; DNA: TGTGCCAGCAGCTTGGGGCTCGGACGCACAGATACGCAGTATTTT
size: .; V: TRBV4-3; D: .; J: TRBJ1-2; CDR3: CASSQDMAAPSAGYTF; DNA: TGCGCCAGCAGCCAAGATATGGCGGCGCCGTCTGCTGGCTACACCTTC
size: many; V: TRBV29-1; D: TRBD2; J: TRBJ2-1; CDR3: CSEGTSSICEQFF; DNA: TGCAGCGAGGGGACTAGCTCGATCTGTGAGCAGTTCTTC
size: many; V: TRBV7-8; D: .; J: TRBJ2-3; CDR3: CASSLLKGVDTDTQYF; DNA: TGTGCCAGCAGCTTATTGAAAGGGGTGGACACAGATACGCAGTATTTT
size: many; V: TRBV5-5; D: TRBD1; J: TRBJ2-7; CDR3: CASSQDREYEQYF; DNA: TGTGCCAGCAGCCAAGACAGGGAATACGAGCAGTACTTC
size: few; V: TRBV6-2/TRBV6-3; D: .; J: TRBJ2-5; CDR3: CASSYRLGMERTQYF; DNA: TGTGCCAGCAGTTACCGACTAGGGATGGAACGGACCCAGTACTTC
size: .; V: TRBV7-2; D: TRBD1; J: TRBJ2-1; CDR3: CASSLDPQGADEQFF; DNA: TGTGCCAGCAGCTTAGACCCCCAGGGGGCGGATGAGCAGTTCTTC
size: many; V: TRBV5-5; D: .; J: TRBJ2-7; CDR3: CASSRTVTPTLNEQYF; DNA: TGTGCCAGCAGCCGGACGGTTACACCTACCTTGAACGAGCAGTACTTC
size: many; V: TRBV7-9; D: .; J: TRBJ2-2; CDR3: CASISKGGRTTGELFF; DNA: TGTGCCAGCATCTCGAAAGGGGGGAGGACCACCGGGGAGCTGTTTTTT
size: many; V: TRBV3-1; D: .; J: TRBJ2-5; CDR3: CASSQSSVGSQETQYF; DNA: TGTGCCAGCAGCCAATCATCAGTAGGCAGCCAAGAGACCCAGTACTTC
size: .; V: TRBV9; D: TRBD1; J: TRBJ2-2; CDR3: CASSGTGGDTGELFF; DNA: TGTGCCAGCAGCGGGACAGGGGGCGATACCGGGGAGCTGTTTTTT
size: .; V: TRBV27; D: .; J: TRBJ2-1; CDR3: CASSLEIADEQFF; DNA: TGTGCCAGCAGCCTGGAAATTGCCGATGAGCAGTTCTTC